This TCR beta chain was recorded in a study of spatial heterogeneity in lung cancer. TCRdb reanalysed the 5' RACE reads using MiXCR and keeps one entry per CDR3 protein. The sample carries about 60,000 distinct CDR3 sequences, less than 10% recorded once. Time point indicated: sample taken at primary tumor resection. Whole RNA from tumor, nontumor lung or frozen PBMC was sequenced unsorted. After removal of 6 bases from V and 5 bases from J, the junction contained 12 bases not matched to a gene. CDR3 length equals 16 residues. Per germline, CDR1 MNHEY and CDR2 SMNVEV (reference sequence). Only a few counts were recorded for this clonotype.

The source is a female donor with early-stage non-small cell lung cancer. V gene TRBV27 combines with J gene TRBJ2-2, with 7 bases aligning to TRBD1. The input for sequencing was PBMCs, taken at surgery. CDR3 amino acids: CASRPNRLDRTGELFF. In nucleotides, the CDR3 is TGTGCCAGCAGACCGAACCGGCTGGACAGGACCGGGGAGCTGTTTTTT.